These 19 T cell receptor beta chains were sequenced from one sample in a study of blood T cell repertoires in COVID-19. Assay: immunoSEQ multiplex PCR; the TCRdb copy retains only in-frame clones and omits some. Among roughly 100,000 clones listed, about 75% were seen once. The sequenced material came from peripheral blood. All receptors come from a woman aged 70-85 years with acute or convalescent COVID-19.

This clone was observed a few times. V and J are TRBV4-2 and TRBJ1-1; no clear D. Germline V gene lookup returns CDR1 LGHNA and CDR2 YNFKEQ. The CDR3 has 12 residues. Between the trimmed V and J ends, which lost 8 bases and 3 bases, there was a span of 10 bases. CDR3 residues: CASRFPDTEAFF. In DNA, the CDR3 is TGTGCCAGCCGCTTCCCGGACACTGAAGCTTTCTTT.

This chain links TRBV4-3 with TRBJ1-1, with 10 bases that match TRBD1. V was pared by 3 bases and J by 5 bases, with 9 bases of the junction left unmatched. Germline V gene data show CDR1 as LGHNA and CDR2 as YSLEER. This CDR3 is built from 16 residues. The CDR3 loop is CASSQDRGRVLTEAFF. The CDR3 DNA reads as TGCGCCAGCAGCCAGGACAGGGGGAGAGTATTGACTGAAGCTTTCTTT.

The chain links TRBV5-1 to TRBJ1-2, with D possibly matching TRBD1 (6 bases). V lost 1 base, J lost 6 bases, and 13 bases lay in between. The CDR3 consists of 14 residues. Germline CDR1 is SGHRS and CDR2 is YFSETQ. The CDR3 DNA is TGCGCCAGCAGCTTGAATGCAGGGGAGAATGGCTACACCTTC. This encodes CASSLNAGENGYTF.

The V and J genes are TRBV30 and TRBJ1-2, with 7 bases lining up with TRBD1. The junction had 6 bases not matched to a gene; V was cut back by 5 bases and J by 0 bases. The CDR3 runs to 14 residues. Germline V gene sequence: CDR1 GTSNPN, CDR2 SVGIG (reference sequence). This CDR3 reads CAWGGDSSNYGYTF. In DNA, the CDR3 is TGTGCCTGGGGCGGGGACAGTTCTAACTATGGCTACACCTTC.

This clone has only a few counts. The rearrangement links TRBV7-6 to TRBJ1-1, with D possibly being TRBD1 (5 bases). Germline CDR1 SGHVS, CDR2 FNYEAQ. The CDR3 consists of 11 residues. The V end lost 1 base, the J end lost 8 bases, and 5 bases lay between the germline ends. Here the CDR3 reads CASSLEGEAFF. CDR3 coding DNA: TGTGCCAGCAGCTTAGAGGGGGAAGCTTTCTTT.

This clone was picked up one time. The CDR3 bases are TGTGCCAGCAGCCCCAGACAGGGAAGGATGGACGAGCAGTACTTC. Amino acid sequence: CASSPRQGRMDEQYF. This chain links TRBV7-6 with TRBJ2-7, with 7 bases lining up with TRBD1. The CDR3 consists of 15 residues. Germline V gene data show CDR1 as SGHVS and CDR2 as FNYEAQ. V lost 5 bases and J lost 5; bases outside the gene matches: 12.

This clone was detected only a few times. The chain has TRBV2 and TRBJ2-1; 7 nucleotides agree with TRBD2. CDR1 and CDR2 from the germline V gene are SNHLY and FYNNEI. V shed 4 bases, J shed 1 base, and the junction held 10 bases outside the gene matches. The CDR3 extends over 17 amino acids. CDR3 in amino acids: CASSVSVAGASYNEQFF. For the CDR3, the DNA is TGTGCCAGCAGTGTATCTGTAGCGGGTGCATCCTACAATGAGCAGTTCTTC.

CDR3 DNA sequence: TGTGCCAGCAGCCCCCTAGGCCGCAGCTCCTACAATGAGCAGTTCTTC. Translated, it gives CASSPLGRSSYNEQFF. The chain combines TRBV9 with TRBJ2-1; D ambiguous. V gave up 4 bases and J gave up 0 bases, with 14 bases separating them. The CDR3 contains 16 residues. CDR1 is SGDLS and CDR2 is YYNGEE in the germline V gene.

V usage is TRBV11-2 and J usage is TRBJ2-5, with 7 bases aligning to TRBD2. Per germline, CDR1 SGHAT and CDR2 FQNNGV. The CDR3 sequence is 17 residues long. The junction had 11 bases not matched to a gene; V was cut back by 2 bases and J by 2 bases. The CDR3 DNA follows: TGTGCCAGCAGCTTATTATACGGGCTAGCGGTGCAAGAGACCCAGTACTTC. Protein: CASSLLYGLAVQETQYF.

For the CDR3, the DNA is TGTGCCAGCTCCGCCCCGGGACAGGGGTTTAACTATGGCTACACCTTC. Its protein product is CASSAPGQGFNYGYTF. V gene TRBV18 combines with J gene TRBJ1-2; 10 bases align to TRBD1. V shed 6 bases, J shed 1 base, and the junction held 8 bases outside the gene matches. The CDR3 has 16 amino acids. The V gene's germline CDR1 is KGHSH and CDR2 LQKENI. Supplemented by reference TRBV18 and TRBJ1-2, the full variable domain reads NAGVMQNPRHLVRRRGQEARLRCSPMKGHSHVYWYRQLPEEGLKFMVYLQKENIIDESGMPKERFSAEFPKEGPSILRIQQVVRGDSAAYFCASSAPGQGFNYGYTFGSGTRLTVV.

The chain recombines TRBV18 with TRBJ2-5, with D uncertain. Trimming removed 4 bases from V and 0 bases from J, with 6 bases in between. In germline, CDR1 is KGHSH, CDR2 LQKENI. CDR3 length: 13 amino acids. CDR3 coding DNA: TGTGCCAGCTCACTATCGTACCAAGAGACCCAGTACTTC. It is translated as CASSLSYQETQYF. The full variable domain, rest sourced from reference TRBV18 and TRBJ2-5, is NAGVMQNPRHLVRRRGQEARLRCSPMKGHSHVYWYRQLPEEGLKFMVYLQKENIIDESGMPKERFSAEFPKEGPSILRIQQVVRGDSAAYFCASSLSYQETQYFGPGTRLLVL.

The chain couples TRBV11-3 to TRBJ2-3, with D tentatively TRBD1 (5 bases). CDR1 and CDR2 (germline): SGHNT, YENEEA. The V gene lost 0 bases and the J gene lost 5 bases, with 9 bases spanning the gap. The CDR3 consists of 14 residues. This CDR3 is CASSLEQGEDTQYF. CDR3 nucleotide sequence: TGTGCCAGCAGCTTAGAACAAGGGGAAGATACGCAGTATTTT.

J is TRBJ2-6 and V is TRBV11-2, with a tentative D call TRBD2 (7 bases). Per the germline V gene, CDR1 is SGHAT and CDR2 is FQNNGV. The V end was cut by 5 bases, the J end by 2 bases, with 13 bases between. The CDR3 is 16 amino acids. This chain's CDR3 is CASSPTGGAGANVLTF. The CDR3 region has the DNA TGTGCCAGCAGCCCAACGGGGGGCGCTGGGGCCAACGTCCTGACTTTC.

This chain links TRBV5-4 with TRBJ1-6; 7 positions match TRBD1. This CDR3 is built from 15 residues. The germline CDR1 and CDR2 sequences are SGHNT and YYREEE (reference sequence). V trimming: 3 bases; J trimming: 7 bases; junction bases outside the gene matches: 7. CDR3 in DNA: TGTGCCAGCAGCTCCCAGACAGGGCGCAATTCACCCCTCCACTTT. Translated, it gives CASSSQTGRNSPLHF.

The sample holds a few counts of this clone. V usage is TRBV7-9 and J usage is TRBJ1-6; the match to TRBD1 covers 7 bases. Trimming took 1 base from V and 10 from J; bases not matched to a gene: 4. Germline CDR1 SEHNR, CDR2 FQNEAQ (reference sequence). The CDR3 sequence is 14 residues long. The CDR3 coding sequence is TGTGCCAGCAGCTTAGGACAGGGCAAATCACCCCTCCACTTT. Residues: CASSLGQGKSPLHF.

The chain couples TRBV3-1 (or the pseudogene TRBV3-2) to TRBJ2-3; D may be TRBD2 (6 bases). Germline CDR1 LGHDT, CDR2 YNNKEL (reference sequence). Trimming shortened V by 2 bases and J by 0 bases, and 9 bases separated the two germline ends. The CDR3 length is 15 residues. The CDR3 sequence: CASSQSLASTDTQYF. CDR3 DNA sequence: TGTGCCAGCAGCCAATCGCTAGCGAGCACAGATACGCAGTATTTT.

Regarding this clone: The sample has other DNA sequences that encode this CDR3 too. This chain links TRBV5-8 with TRBJ1-5; weak D call: TRBD1 (6 bases). Germline CDR1 SGHTS, CDR2 YDEGEE. V shed 3 bases and J shed 3 bases, with 16 bases lying between them. CDR3 size: 16 residues. CDR3: CASSWGQGPSNQPQHF. The CDR3 nucleotides are TGTGCCAGCAGCTGGGGACAAGGGCCCTCCAATCAGCCCCAGCATTTT.

This chain uses TRBV6-2 or TRBV6-3 with TRBJ1-1, with D unclear. The CDR3 is made up of 14 amino acids. Per the germline V gene, CDR1 is MNHEY and CDR2 is SVGEGT. Deletions cut 3 bases from V and 2 bases from J, with 10 bases between. As DNA, the CDR3 is TGTGCCAGCAGTTATTACAGACCCAACACTGAAGCTTTCTTT. Residues: CASSYYRPNTEAFF.

The J gene is TRBJ2-1, the V gene TRBV12-5, with 7 bases fitting TRBD2. Germline trimming cut 2 bases from V and 4 bases from J; bases unmatched to any gene: 14. CDR1 is LGHNT and CDR2 is FRNRAP in the germline V gene. This CDR3 has 18 amino acids. CDR3 sequence: CASGLWGGVFDPYNEQFF. CDR3 sequence (DNA): TGTGCTAGTGGTTTGTGGGGGGGGGTGTTTGACCCTTACAATGAGCAGTTCTTC. The whole variable domain, filled in from reference TRBV12-5 and TRBJ2-1, reads DARVTQTPRHKVTEMGQEVTMRCQPILGHNTVFWYRQTMMQGLELLAYFRNRAPLDDSGMPKDRFSAEMPDATLATLKIQPSEPRDSAVYFCASGLWGGVFDPYNEQFFGPGTRLTVL.